One sample yielded the 16 T cell receptor beta chains listed below, sequenced in a study of graft-versus-host responses after intestinal transplantation. These receptors' antigens are unknown. Clones were read by immunoSEQ multiplex PCR, and TCRdb kept only the in-frame ones, dropping some. Here the sample spans approximately 92,000 clones, 80% to 95% being singletons. This material consisted of unstimulated CD8+ T cells sorted from spleen or lymph node cells, taken before intestinal transplant. All receptors derive from a human donor who received an intestinal transplant.

This clone occurred a few times. The chain joins TRBV11-2 to TRBJ2-5; 12 bases map to TRBD2. From germline, CDR1 is SGHAT and CDR2 FQNNGV. The CDR3 is 16 residues long. Losses at the gene ends were 5 bases for V and 5 bases for J; bases not matched to a gene: 9. CDR3 in amino acids: CASSQGSSGGAETQYF. As DNA, the CDR3 is TGTGCCAGCAGCCAAGGATCTAGCGGGGGGGCGGAGACCCAGTACTTC. Full variable domain (missing parts from reference TRBV11-2 and TRBJ2-5): EAGVAQSPRYKIIEKRQSVAFWCNPISGHATLYWYQQILGQGPKLLIQFQNNGVVDDSQLPKDRFSAERLKGVDSTLKIQPAKLEDSAVYLCASSQGSSGGAETQYFGPGTRLLVL.

This chain uses TRBV13 with TRBJ1-6, with 9 bases identical to TRBD1. This CDR3 spans 14 amino acids. The junction had 2 bases not matched to a gene; V was cut back by 4 bases and J by 7 bases. The germline V gene has CDR1 PRHDT and CDR2 FYEKMQ (reference sequence). The CDR3 DNA is TGTGCCAGCAGCTCGGGACAGGGAAATTCACCCCTCCACTTT. Translating it yields CASSSGQGNSPLHF. Full variable domain (missing parts from reference TRBV13 and TRBJ1-6): AAGVIQSPRHLIKEKRETATLKCYPIPRHDTVYWYQQGPGQDPQFLISFYEKMQSDKGSIPDRFSAQQFSDYHSELNMSSLELGDSALYFCASSSGQGNSPLHFGNGTRLTVT.

V is TRBV27 and J is TRBJ2-1; D is ambiguous. Germline lookup yields CDR1 MNHEY and CDR2 SMNVEV (reference sequence). This CDR3 has 13 residues. With 3 bases removed from V and 4 bases from J, the gap between germline ends came to 7 bases. The CDR3 nucleotides read TGTGCCAGCAGTTTTACCCTATACAATGAGCAGTTCTTC. It codes for CASSFTLYNEQFF.

CDR3 loop: CASSLGQGTHSGANVLTF. The CDR3 DNA reads TGTGCCAGCAGTTTGGGGCAGGGGACTCACTCTGGGGCCAACGTCCTGACTTTC. The gene calls are TRBV27 and TRBJ2-6, with D perhaps being TRBD1 or TRBD2 (6 bases each). CDR1 and CDR2 from the germline V gene are MNHEY and SMNVEV (reference sequence). V was pared by 3 bases and J by 0 bases, with 15 bases between. The CDR3 length is 18 residues.

The genes are TRBV11-1 and TRBJ1-1, with D unresolved. Between the trimmed V and J ends, which lost 4 bases and 12 bases, there was a span of 12 bases. The CDR3 runs to 11 residues. The germline V gene encodes CDR1 SGHAT and CDR2 FQDESV (reference sequence). DNA of the CDR3: TGTGCCAGCAGCTCCGTGATTGGTTCTTTCTTT. As protein: CASSSVIGSFF.

This clone was seen just once. This chain links TRBV10-1 with TRBJ1-2, with D possibly being TRBD1 (6 bases). V lost 4 bases to trimming and J lost 4 bases, with 10 bases between them. The CDR3 extends over 13 amino acids. Germline lookup yields CDR1 WNHNN and CDR2 SYGVQD (reference sequence). CDR3 in amino acids: CASSAGGPYGYTF. Here the CDR3 DNA reads TGCGCCAGCAGTGCGGGGGGGCCCTATGGCTACACCTTC.

This chain joins TRBV2 and TRBJ2-3; D not resolved. This CDR3 is 17 amino acids long. The germline V and J ends were trimmed by 1 base and 4 bases, with 18 bases remaining between them. Germline loops: CDR1 SNHLY, CDR2 FYNNEI. CDR3 coding DNA: TGTGCCAGCAGTGAAGAATGGGGTAGGGAAGTGTCAGATACGCAGTATTTT. Protein sequence: CASSEEWGREVSDTQYF.

This rearrangement joins TRBV5-4 to TRBJ2-3; unclear D gene. Trimming removed 0 bases at V and 2 bases at J, with 1 base between. The CDR3 sequence is 12 residues long. CDR1 SGHNT and CDR2 YYREEE come from the germline V gene (reference sequence). CDR3: CASSLDTDTQYF. DNA for the CDR3: TGTGCCAGCAGCTTGGACACAGATACGCAGTATTTT.

CDR3 coding DNA: TGTGCCAGCAGCTCCAAGACTAGCGGCTTCACAGATACGCAGTATTTT. Its protein is CASSSKTSGFTDTQYF. The J gene is TRBJ2-3, the V gene TRBV7-6; 9 bases align to TRBD2. This CDR3 spans 16 amino acids. The germline V gene has CDR1 SGHVS and CDR2 FNYEAQ. V lost 4 bases, J lost 2 bases, and 7 bases stayed unmatched.

This chain joins TRBV4-1 and TRBJ2-1; 9 bases match TRBD2. From germline, CDR1 is MGHRA and CDR2 YSYEKL. The CDR3 length is 16 residues. Trimming cost V 0 bases and J 6 bases; bases outside gene matches: 6. The CDR3 nucleotides read TGCGCCAGCAGCCAAGAGCGAGCGGGGGGCTTCAATGAGCAGTTCTTC. Protein product: CASSQERAGGFNEQFF.

This chain connects TRBV7-6 to TRBJ2-1; perhaps TRBD2 as D (6 bases). Germline V gene lookup returns CDR1 SGHVS and CDR2 FNYEAQ. The CDR3 is 14 amino acids. The V end was cut by 5 bases, the J end by 2 bases, with 10 bases between. The CDR3 spells CASSRESPYNEQFF. CDR3 DNA: TGTGCCAGCAGCCGGGAGTCCCCCTACAATGAGCAGTTCTTC.

The V call is TRBV10-3, the J call TRBJ2-5, with TRBD1 matching over 10 bases. Looked up from germline, CDR1 is ENHRY and CDR2 is SYGVKD. V lost 4 bases to trimming and J lost 4 bases; unmatched junction nucleotides: 9. The CDR3 covers 16 residues. The CDR3, as DNA: TGTGCCATCAGTGTAGATTGGACAGGGGGTGGAGAGACCCAGTACTTC. It codes for CAISVDWTGGGETQYF.

The chain is built from TRBV13 and TRBJ2-7; D remains ambiguous. CDR3 size: 13 residues. Trimming removed 5 bases at V and 6 bases at J, with 14 bases between. Germline-derived CDR1 and CDR2 are PRHDT and FYEKMQ (reference sequence). The CDR3 protein is CASSHRLQVEQYF. The CDR3 DNA follows: TGTGCCAGCAGCCACCGCCTCCAGGTCGAGCAGTACTTC.

The chain joins TRBV29-1 to TRBJ1-1, with D perhaps matching TRBD1 (5 bases). V shed 7 bases and J shed 3 bases, with 6 bases lying between them. The CDR3 covers 10 residues. Germline CDR1 and CDR2: SQVTM and ANQGSEA. CDR3 bases: TGCAGCGGAGGGGACACTGAAGCTTTCTTT. Translation gives CSGGDTEAFF.

The V gene is TRBV2, the J gene TRBJ2-7; 8 bases are shared with TRBD2. J was trimmed by 7 bases and V by 4 bases; bases with no gene match: 3. Germline V gene data show CDR1 as SNHLY and CDR2 as FYNNEI. CDR3 size: 12 residues. The CDR3 region is CASSAGGGEQYF. CDR3 sequence (DNA): TGTGCCAGCAGTGCCGGCGGGGGGGAGCAGTACTTC.

The chain is built from TRBV19 and TRBJ2-3; D gene unclear. The V end was cut by 6 bases, the J end by 2 bases, with 9 bases between. The CDR3 loop spans 13 amino acids. CDR1 and CDR2 from the germline V gene are LNHDA and SQIVND (reference sequence). The CDR3 spells CASSTYLTDTQYF. CDR3 in DNA: TGTGCCAGTAGCACTTACCTCACAGATACGCAGTATTTT. Together with reference TRBV19 and TRBJ2-3, the CDR3 gives the full variable domain: DGGITQSPKYLFRKEGQNVTLSCEQNLNHDAMYWYRQDPGQGLRLIYYSQIVNDFQKGDIAEGYSVSREKKESFPLTVTSAQKNPTAFYLCASSTYLTDTQYFGPGTRLTVL.